This TCR beta chain was found in a study of response to subunit inactivated influenza vaccine. General observations from the study: Authors suggested each seasonal flu vaccination may recruit only limited numbers of new T cells.

The CDR3 extends over 16 amino acids. CDR1 is SGHAT, CDR2 FQNNGV, per germline. Trimming stripped 8 bases from V and 3 bases from J, with 20 bases between. In TCRdb, the RT-PCR reads were re-called with MiXCR into one record per CDR3 protein. Counted here are 500,000 to 550,000 distinct CDR3 sequences, approximately 7.7% occurring once; the ten biggest clones make up about an eighth. This clonotype was seen more than once but under ten times. The antigen is undetermined. The V and J genes are TRBV11-2 and TRBJ2-1, with a tentative D call TRBD1 (6 bases). This receptor was identified in a man aged 45 to 75 who received an inactivated influenza vaccine. The specimen was PBMCs from blood, collected around 2 years after vaccination. The CDR3 reads CASPPYGDKNYNEQFF. CDR3 coding DNA: TGTGCCAGCCCACCTTATGGGGACAAGAACTACAATGAGCAGTTCTTC.